What follows are 5 T cell receptor beta chains derived from one specimen sequenced in a study of PD-1 blockade in classical Hodgkin lymphoma (dated by TCRdb to 2020 to 2021). Library preparation employed the immunoSEQ multiplex PCR assay. The immuneACCESS repertoire file appears here via TCRdb, limited to in-frame rearrangements. These files lack a portion of the clones; in checked studies, under half of the deficit traces to unresolved V genes, and the cause of the others is not known. Counted in this sample were about 97,000 clones; approximately 88% of them appeared once. 9% to 15% of the sample belongs to the ten largest clones. The sample's time point, from its label and the paper: cycle 1 day 1 (C1D1), immediately before nivolumab initiation. Every trial patient had relapsed following autologous stem cell transplantation, and prior brentuximab vedotin exposure was what differed among cohorts A, B and C.

Sequences were derived from peripheral blood mononuclear cells (PBMCs), sampled at baseline. Every receptor here comes from a human donor with classical Hodgkin lymphoma.

V gene TRBV5-1 combines with J gene TRBJ1-1; possible D gene TRBD1, 6 bases. This CDR3 has 12 residues. V lost 4 bases and J 6 bases, leaving 10 bases between the germline ends. Germline V gene sequence: CDR1 SGHRS, CDR2 YFSETQ. The CDR3 protein is CASSQQGAEAFF. In DNA form, the CDR3 reads TGCGCCAGCAGCCAACAGGGTGCTGAAGCTTTCTTT.

This clone occurred a few times. This sequence joins TRBV2 and TRBJ2-7, with no clear D. This CDR3 contains 12 residues. Germline CDR1 and CDR2: SNHLY and FYNNEI. V lost 3 bases and J lost 3, with 6 bases in between. The CDR3 DNA reads as TGTGCCAGCAGTGAGCCTCACTACGAGCAGTACTTC. Translating gives CASSEPHYEQYF.

This chain links TRBV13 with TRBJ2-7; possibly TRBD2 for D (5 bases). V lost 5 bases to trimming and J lost 2 bases, with 7 bases between them. Germline assignment: CDR1 PRHDT and CDR2 FYEKMQ (reference sequence). CDR3 length equals 12 residues. CDR3: CASSRGTYEQYF. The DNA for the CDR3 is TGTGCCAGCAGCCGGGGAACCTACGAGCAGTACTTC.

This rearrangement joins TRBV6-6 to TRBJ2-7, with D tentatively TRBD2 (6 bases). The length of the CDR3 is 14 residues. CDR1 and CDR2 (germline): MNHNY, SVGAGI (reference sequence). The ends were cut back, 6 bases at V and 2 bases at J, with 14 bases in the middle. For the CDR3, the DNA is TGTGCCAGCAGCCCATTGGGCGGGGCCTACGAGCAGTACTTC. Amino acid sequence: CASSPLGGAYEQYF.

J is TRBJ1-2 and V is TRBV4-2; D is ambiguous. Germline V CDR1 and CDR2: LGHNA, YNFKEQ. Trimming took 0 bases from V and 0 from J, leaving 8 bases between them. This CDR3 comprises 15 residues. CDR3 in amino acids: CASSQEAFTNYGYTF. Written as DNA, the CDR3 is TGTGCCAGCAGCCAAGAGGCTTTTACTAACTATGGCTACACCTTC.